The rows below give T cell receptor beta chains drawn from one sample of a study of CD8 T cells in Susac syndrome. TCRdb re-analysed the immunoSEQ multiplex PCR reads in MiXCR, keeping a single row per CDR3 protein. The table lists about 140,000 distinct CDR3 sequences, around 95% of them singletons. The sample comprised CD4+ T cells from PBMCs. The receptors were sampled from a human donor with Susac syndrome. CDR3s leave out the opening cysteine and the closing phenylalanine or tryptophan. The order of the fields is J gene, V gene, CDR3 length, CDR3 protein.

TRBJ2-1 | TRBV7-8 | 14 | ASSLTASGRSNEQF
TRBJ1-2 | TRBV4-2 | 10 | ASSQVGDGYT
TRBJ1-2 | TRBV27 | 13 | ASSSPSEGRYGYT
TRBJ2-5 | TRBV12-3/TRBV12-4 | 12 | ASSLDRHRETQY
TRBJ2-4 | TRBV13 | 10 | ASSSRRGIQY
TRBJ2-1 | TRBV4-1 | 11 | ASSQVGRGGQF
TRBJ2-5 | TRBV2 | 13 | ASSEGAQKQETQY
TRBJ1-2 | TRBV12-3/TRBV12-4 | 12 | ASRADRPREGYT
TRBJ1-2 | TRBV4-1 | 14 | ASSQGRSRDRENYT
TRBJ2-4 | TRBV2 | 12 | ASSSGTSANIQY
TRBJ1-2 | TRBV12-3/TRBV12-4 | 10 | ASSLSPYGYT
TRBJ1-1 | TRBV7-9 | 13 | ASSLSGGGDTEAF
TRBJ1-2 | TRBV20-1 | 11 | SASVTGGYGYT
TRBJ2-5 | TRBV20-1 | 13 | SAPLPGRPQETQY
TRBJ2-7 | TRBV3-1 | 11 | ASSLSGTGEQY
TRBJ1-4 | TRBV20-1 | 12 | SASPTGGREKLF
TRBJ2-4 | TRBV20-1 | 13 | SATPGTSGKNIQY
TRBJ1-1 | TRBV6-4 | 13 | ASRAEQGGNTEAF
TRBJ2-1 | TRBV20-1 | 12 | SAHGASSYNEQF
TRBJ2-1 | TRBV30 | 12 | AWSLGGLHHEQF
TRBJ2-7 | TRBV5-1 | 9 | ASSGDYEQY
TRBJ2-1 | TRBV20-1 | 13 | SASRGWETYNEQF
TRBJ1-4 | TRBV12-3/TRBV12-4 | 12 | ASRTTGANEKLF
TRBJ2-3 | TRBV29-1 | 11 | SEAPGPTDTQY
TRBJ2-3 | TRBV7-9 | 14 | ASSPGGRASTDTQY